This is a list of T cell receptor beta chains from one sample in a study of T cell responses to AZD1222 COVID-19 vaccine. TCRdb's table, derived via immunoSEQ multiplex PCR, lists solely in-frame clones and lacks some. The table has more than 80,000 clones, less than 95% seen once. Sequencing used peripheral blood, obtained 28 days after the second AZD1222 dose. The receptor source for this set is an adult who received the AZD1222 COVID-19 vaccine. The CDR3 runs from the conserved cysteine through the conserved F or W. Each record gives: V gene, J gene, CDR3 protein.

>TRBV12-5|TRBJ2-1
CASGSPLAGGPLEQFF
>TRBV2|TRBJ2-5
CASNRVRETQYF
>TRBV5-1|TRBJ1-4
CASSLRSATNEKLFF
>TRBV19|TRBJ2-7
CASSPGTSRFYYEQYF
>TRBV4-2|TRBJ2-7
CASSQDGAGGSYEQYF
>TRBV7-2|TRBJ2-1
CASSPGLAPYNEQFF
>TRBV24-1|TRBJ2-4
CATAPGTGEIDIQYF
>TRBV9|TRBJ2-7
CASSAGTGGAEVYEQYF
>TRBV12-5|TRBJ1-6
CASGQVEGSPLHF
>TRBV2|TRBJ1-1
CASSERGMNTEAFF
>TRBV28|TRBJ1-5
CASSFSHQPQHF
>TRBV6-6|TRBJ2-3
CASSSLAGGLLTSTDTQYF
>TRBV4-3|TRBJ2-4
CASSQDFGQGEVVAKNIQYF
>TRBV3-1/TRBV3-2|TRBJ1-1
CASSQKGRGTEAFF
>TRBV2|TRBJ1-4
CASEPGRTEKLFF
>TRBV11-2|TRBJ2-3
CASSKGGNSDTQYF
>TRBV19|TRBJ2-1
CASSTSDARTSYEQFF
>TRBV4-2|TRBJ2-7
CASSQGQAGNYEQYF
>TRBV5-6|TRBJ2-5
CASSLVLAKQETQYF
>TRBV28|TRBJ1-4
CASSLSEANEKLFF
>TRBV28|TRBJ1-5
CASTILGEPQHF
>TRBV12-3/TRBV12-4|TRBJ2-7
CASGDGGAYEQYF
>TRBV29-1|TRBJ1-1
CSVLGLGGTEAFF
>TRBV5-1|TRBJ1-4
CASSLAGGKNEKLFF
>TRBV9|TRBJ2-2
CASSAPTGTGRTGELFF
>TRBV6-5|TRBJ2-6
CASHRGLGGANVLTF
>TRBV3-1/TRBV3-2|TRBJ2-5
CASSQDHQIEGETQYF
>TRBV7-2|TRBJ2-1
CASSLAGTRTSDNEQFF
>TRBV28|TRBJ2-3
CASSFTSGADTQYF
>TRBV19|TRBJ2-3
CASSPGLADTQYF
>TRBV25-1|TRBJ1-4
CASSTPIPGSLMEKLFF
>TRBV28|TRBJ1-5
CASTSFGQPQHF
>TRBV5-4|TRBJ2-7
CASSLGQGQAYEQYF
>TRBV5-4|TRBJ2-7
CASSSGQRYEQYF
>TRBV19|TRBJ1-5
CASSDPGRNQPQHF
>TRBV6-1|TRBJ1-1
CASSDMGGIETEAFF
>TRBV4-2|TRBJ1-2
CASSQATVGDRANGYTF
>TRBV6-4|TRBJ2-7
CASGEEEQYF
>TRBV5-1|TRBJ2-3
CASSSGLLAAGTDTQYF
>TRBV3-1/TRBV3-2|TRBJ2-6
CASSQGDTYSGANVLTF
>TRBV19|TRBJ1-1
CASSTRGLGNPEAFF
>TRBV5-6|TRBJ1-2
CASSSRVGGQRSDYGYTF
>TRBV12-3/TRBV12-4|TRBJ1-2
CASSLGGGGYTF
>TRBV28|TRBJ1-2
CASRLGSYGYTF
>TRBV10-2|TRBJ2-3
CASSEWLPTDTQYF
>TRBV24-1|TRBJ2-1
CATSGGLGTGGNEQFF
>TRBV27|TRBJ2-7
CASSLTPGLHYYEQYF
>TRBV6-5|TRBJ1-1
CASTGGPTLEAFF
>TRBV6-6|TRBJ2-7
CASSRTGKRKSVFSYEQYF
>TRBV11-2|TRBJ2-3
CASSSYPTAGPTDTQYF
>TRBV5-1|TRBJ1-5
CASSLGYNQPQHF
>TRBV3-1/TRBV3-2|TRBJ2-3
CASSHGRGSYIDTQYF